The text below deals with one TCR beta chain. Its antigen is not yet known. No per-base quality is available; no much larger clone lies one base away. The immunoSEQ Assay, which relies on bias-controlled multiplex PCR amplification of genomic DNA, was used to profile TCRbeta CDR3 regions. The original pipeline was this. To quantify the absolute abundance of each unique TCRbeta CDR3 region, the sequences were collapsed and filtered. Differential abundance was tested with a binomial (Fisher-equivalent) model and with a beta-binomial model adding time-dependent variance fitted from healthy donors. Clones with fewer than 5 combined templates were removed, and a clone was called differentially abundant if the clone's Benjamini-Hochberg FDR was below 0.01. Using the form v = (b*log(k)+a)^2, the beta-binomial variance was modeled as a function of the total template count across the two samples. This immuneACCESS table, as held by TCRdb, lists in-frame sequences with V and J called but not all clones. Of the missing ones, under half trace to an unresolved V gene in checked studies; the others have no known cause. The V and J calls and clone size are taken from that table; D and trimming were inferred from the DNA. The sample table holds some 99,000 clones, of which 88% were seen once. The top ten hold 6.5% to 9% of the sample.

This entry is derived from a study of identifying expanded T cells in peripheral blood (dated by TCRdb to between 2018 and 2021). Broadly, across the study: Separate aliquots of the same genomic DNA pool were sequenced to produce technical replicates, and four replicates were compared in pairs. The research as a whole found: The authors expected that over much longer intervals, such as months to years, biological variance in healthy repertoires might increase even further. Across all healthy-donor time intervals, the beta-binomial model significantly lowered both the number of clones called differentially abundant and the false-positive rate. Variance in clone template counts between roughly two-week samples significantly increased with total template count across all healthy donors. The binomial model flagged about 1.2 differentially abundant clones between technical replicates, compared with approximately 15 over two weeks and 18 to 20 over around four weeks.

No immune events, such as infections, were documented for the healthy donors during the collection period. Blood repertoires from healthy donors were used as a training cohort for calibrating time-dependent variance in a beta-binomial model of differential abundance of T-cell clones. The training cohort included approximately 10 healthy donors, of whom 3 were female and 7 were male. Donor ages ranged from about 25 to 64 years, with an average of roughly 40 years. Whole blood, obtained from a commercial supplier, was collected from each healthy donor at three time points spaced roughly 2 weeks apart. For immunosequencing, genomic DNA was extracted from whole blood that had not been sorted. Material for sequencing was blood. This clonotype was sampled from a person between 18 and 69 years old in good health.

The CDR3 has the sequence CSAWVDEQFF. The sequenced DNA is TGCAGCGCTTGGGTAGATGAGCAGTTCTTC. The chain couples TRBV29-1 to TRBJ2-1, with the identity of the D gene unclear. Including the terminal cysteine and phenylalanine, the CDR3 comprises 10 residues. Solely the CDR3 DNA is kept, with 30 bases framed from the first base. V and J are truncated by 7 bases and 8 bases respectively, leaving an intervening sequence of 9 bases. Looking up the germline V gene yields CDR1 SQVTM and CDR2 ANQGSEA.